These 21 T cell receptor beta chains were all obtained from the same sample, sequenced in a study of T cell clonality in common variable immunodeficiency. The repertoire was sequenced with immunoSEQ multiplex PCR; TCRdb's copy has only in-frame clones and lacks some. The record shows tens of thousands of clones for this sample, with no singletons present. Sample: peripheral blood mononuclear cells. Receptor source: a person aged 18 to 75 in good health.

This clone was observed at least ten times. Read coverage stops 3 residues before the CDR3 terminus; the germline J gene supplies the remainder. The chain employs TRBV7-8 and TRBJ2-5; tentative D call: TRBD2 (5 bases). The CDR3 covers 13 residues. The V and J ends lost 4 bases and 5 bases respectively, with 11 bases between them. CDR1 and CDR2 from the germline V gene are SGHVS and FQNEAQ. The CDR3 DNA, read in part, is TGTGCCAGCAGCTCGACTCCGGGGGAGACC. Translating gives CASSSTPGET. The entire CDR3 protein is CASSSTPGETQYF.

This clone was detected ten times or more. Read coverage stops 3 residues before the CDR3 terminus; the germline J gene supplies the remainder. This chain joins TRBV28 and TRBJ2-1, with 10 bases lining up with TRBD1. This CDR3 has 15 amino acids. Germline V gene data show CDR1 as MDHEN and CDR2 as SYDVKM. V was pared by 0 bases and J by 4 bases, with 0 bases of the junction left unmatched. The CDR3 reads CASSLWGQGYNEQFF. Incomplete CDR3 DNA: TGTGCCAGCAGTTTATGGGGACAGGGGTACAATGAG.

There are many counts of this clone. The read stops 3 residues short of the end of the CDR3; the missing end is completed from the germline J gene. J is TRBJ1-1 and V is TRBV11-3; D might be TRBD1 (6 bases). This CDR3 has 15 amino acids. V was pared by 5 bases and J by 5 bases, with 18 bases between. Per the germline V gene, CDR1 is SGHNT and CDR2 is YENEEA. The CDR3 DNA, read in part, is TGTGCCAGCAGCCCCTCCAGGGGAGAGGGGACTGAA. Translated: CASSPSRGEGTE. The CDR3 in its entirety is CASSPSRGEGTEAFF.

CDR3 DNA, as far as it was read: TGTGCCAGTAGGACGACAGGTGAGACAGATCGGCCC. Translating it yields CASRTTGETDRP. The entire CDR3 is CASRTTGETDRPQHF. The V call is TRBV19, the J call TRBJ1-5, with D possibly TRBD1 on 6 matching bases. The sequence runs out 3 residues before the end of the CDR3; the remainder is reconstructed from the germline J gene. The germline V gene encodes CDR1 LNHDA and CDR2 SQIVND (reference sequence). This CDR3 has 15 amino acids. Trimming removed 6 bases at V and 9 bases at J, with 21 bases between. The whole variable domain, remainder taken from reference TRBV19 and TRBJ1-5, is DGGITQSPKYLFRKEGQNVTLSCEQNLNHDAMYWYRQDPGQGLRLIYYSQIVNDFQKGDIAEGYSVSREKKESFPLTVTSAQKNPTAFYLCASRTTGETDRPQHFGDGTRLSIL.

Notes on this clone: Coverage ceases 3 residues before the CDR3 finishes, and the germline J gene fills in the end. This sequence joins TRBV18 and TRBJ2-7, with D possibly TRBD1 on 6 matching bases. This CDR3 is built from 15 residues. Per the germline V gene, CDR1 is KGHSH and CDR2 is LQKENI. Trimming stripped 6 bases from V and 6 bases from J, with 21 bases between. Here the CDR3 reads CASSQRGGNRGEQYF. The CDR3 bases that were read are TGTGCCAGCTCCCAACGAGGGGGAAACCGCGGCGAG.

This clone was seen repeatedly, ten times or more. The read comes to an end 3 residues before the CDR3 does, leaving the germline J gene to fill in the end. The chain employs TRBV9 and TRBJ1-2; TRBD1 matches 8 bases. CDR3 length: 14 residues. V was pared by 1 base and J by 4 bases, with 3 bases of the junction left unmatched. Looked up from germline, CDR1 is SGDLS and CDR2 is YYNGEE. The CDR3 DNA, read in part, is TGTGCCAGCAGCGTAACAGGGGGAGGCTATGGC. Translation gives CASSVTGGGYG. The whole CDR3 region reads CASSVTGGGYGYTF.

This clone has a count of ten or more. The read gets to within 3 residues of the CDR3 end, and the germline J gene fills in the rest. This CDR3 is also generated by other DNA sequences in the sample. The V gene is TRBV5-1, the J gene TRBJ2-3; D ambiguous. The V gene lost 0 bases and the J gene lost 0 bases, with 5 bases spanning the gap. There are 14 residues in the CDR3. CDR1 is SGHRS, CDR2 YFSETQ, per germline. The CDR3 DNA, read in part, is TGCGCCAGCAGCTTGGTAGCTAGCACAGATACG. This gives the protein CASSLVASTDT. The complete CDR3 reads CASSLVASTDTQYF.

This clone was seen ten or more times. The CDR3 end lies 3 residues beyond the end of the read and is filled in from the germline J gene. V and J are TRBV6-4 and TRBJ2-1; a possible D gene is TRBD2 (6 bases). The V gene's germline CDR1 is MRHNA and CDR2 SNTAGT. Trimming removed 3 bases from V and 1 base from J, with 10 bases in between. CDR3 length: 15 residues. The part of the CDR3 DNA that was read is TGTGCCAGCAGTGATATGGGGGGTTCCTACAATGAG. Translation gives CASSDMGGSYNE. The CDR3, in full, reads CASSDMGGSYNEQFF.

This clone appeared many times. The read ends 3 residues before the CDR3 terminus; that terminus is restored from the germline J gene. V and J are TRBV5-1 and TRBJ2-2; the match to TRBD2 covers 10 bases. V trimming: 4 bases; J trimming: 3 bases; junction bases outside the gene matches: 6. The CDR3 has 16 amino acids. Germline CDR1 reads SGHRS; CDR2 reads YFSETQ. CDR3 DNA (partial): TGCGCCAGCAGCATGGCTAGCGGGAGTTACACCGGGGAG. Residues: CASSMASGSYTGE. From start to end, the CDR3 is CASSMASGSYTGELFF.

This clone was seen ten or more times. The read finishes 3 residues shy of the CDR3 end, and the germline J gene is used to complete it. This rearrangement joins TRBV5-1 to TRBJ2-3, with TRBD2 identical over 14 bases. CDR1 is SGHRS, CDR2 YFSETQ, per germline. The CDR3 has 16 residues. V was pared by 3 bases and J by 6 bases, with 6 bases of the junction left unmatched. The CDR3 reads CASSSGLAGVSDTQYF. The CDR3 DNA, read in part, is TGCGCCAGCAGCTCGGGACTAGCGGGAGTATCCGATACG.

This clone showed up many times. The read stops 3 residues short of the end of the CDR3; the missing end is completed from the germline J gene. The chain couples TRBV4-2 to TRBJ1-2; D is unclear. The CDR3 has 15 residues. V lost 3 bases and J 0 bases, leaving 11 bases between the germline ends. CDR1 and CDR2 from the germline V gene are LGHNA and YNFKEQ. The chain's CDR3 is CASSQEPRSNYGYTF. Incomplete CDR3 DNA: TGTGCCAGCAGCCAGGAGCCCAGGTCTAACTATGGC.

The sample holds many counts of this clone. The sequenced fragment ends 3 residues before the CDR3 boundary, so the rest is inferred from the germline J gene. The J gene is TRBJ2-1, the V gene TRBV12-3 or TRBV12-4, with 7 bases fitting TRBD2. The V gene end was trimmed by 3 bases and the J gene end by 4 bases; junction bases not matched to a gene: 12. The CDR3 contains 17 residues. CDR3 region: CASSLAGVAVGYNEQFF. Incomplete CDR3 DNA: TGTGCCAGCAGTTTGGCGGGAGTGGCGGTGGGTTACAATGAG.

This clone was observed many times. The read is 3 residues too short to cover the CDR3 end, so that end is filled in from the germline J gene. The chain couples TRBV5-6 to TRBJ2-1; D is perhaps TRBD2 (7 bases). Per the germline V gene, CDR1 is SGHDT and CDR2 is YYEEEE. With 8 bases removed from V and 0 bases from J, the gap between germline ends came to 15 bases. The CDR3 length is 15 residues. CDR3 DNA (partial): TGTGCCAGTTTAGGGGGGGCTGGCTCCTACAATGAG. Amino acid sequence: CASLGGAGSYNE. From start to end, the CDR3 is CASLGGAGSYNEQFF.

This clone was recorded many times. Sequencing ends 3 residues short of the CDR3 end; the germline J gene provides the rest. The chain is built from TRBV7-9 and TRBJ1-2, with TRBD1 as a possible D gene (6 bases). V lost 7 bases and J 4 bases, leaving 13 bases between the germline ends. The CDR3 is 13 residues long. CDR1 is SEHNR, CDR2 FQNEAQ, per germline (reference sequence). The chain's CDR3 is CASTLRGAYGYTF. The CDR3 DNA, read in part, is TGTGCCAGCACCCTGCGGGGGGCCTATGGC.

This clone was seen a handful of times. Sequencing ends 3 residues short of the CDR3 end; the germline J gene provides the rest. The chain combines TRBV11-2 with TRBJ2-1; possibly TRBD2 for D (5 bases). Germline V gene sequence: CDR1 SGHAT, CDR2 FQNNGV. Trimming shortened V by 5 bases and J by 7 bases, and 15 bases separated the two germline ends. This CDR3 is built from 14 residues. Incomplete CDR3 DNA: TGTGCCAGCAGCCGTAGCCTAGCAGGAAATGAG. Protein: CASSRSLAGNE. The full CDR3 protein is CASSRSLAGNEQFF.

This clone was detected ten times or more. The observed sequence ends 3 residues before the CDR3 terminus, with the missing tail filled in from the germline J gene. The rearrangement uses TRBV18 and TRBJ2-2; D is ambiguous. The V and J ends lost 3 bases and 1 base respectively, with 6 bases between them. The CDR3 has 14 residues. Germline V gene sequence: CDR1 KGHSH, CDR2 LQKENI. CDR3 sequence reads: CASSPDLNTGELFF. Incomplete CDR3 DNA: TGTGCCAGCTCACCCGACTTGAACACCGGGGAG.

This clone was seen repeatedly, ten times or more. The read gets to within 3 residues of the CDR3 end, and the germline J gene fills in the rest. The chain has TRBV20-1 and TRBJ2-3; D is perhaps TRBD2 (7 bases). The CDR3 length is 19 residues. Trimming took off 1 base at V and 2 bases at J, with 25 bases between the two ends. CDR1 and CDR2 (germline): DFQATT, SNEGSKA (reference sequence). CDR3 region: CSARGEGVGGLTSTDTQYF. The CDR3 bases that were read are TGCAGTGCTAGAGGCGAGGGGGTGGGAGGGTTAACTTCCACAGATACG.

This clone has a count of ten or more. The read is 3 residues too short to cover the CDR3 end, so that end is filled in from the germline J gene. The rearrangement joins TRBV10-3 to TRBJ2-1; TRBD2 is a possible D gene (6 bases). Germline V CDR1 and CDR2: ENHRY, SYGVKD. CDR3 length equals 15 residues. The V end lost 3 bases, the J end lost 2 bases, and 11 bases lay between the germline ends. The CDR3 here is CAISDASDTYNEQFF. The CDR3 bases that were read are TGTGCCATCAGTGATGCTAGCGACACCTACAATGAG.

This clone was detected a few times. The DNA ends 3 residues before the CDR3 does, and the rest of the CDR3 is filled in from the germline J gene. The V gene is TRBV10-2, the J gene TRBJ1-3; TRBD1 matches 7 bases. V was pared by 4 bases and J by 4 bases, with 1 base of the junction left unmatched. This CDR3 contains 13 residues. Germline V gives CDR1 WSHSY, CDR2 SAAADI. Incomplete CDR3 DNA: TGCGCCAGCAGTGGGACAGGCGGAAACACC. Protein: CASSGTGGNT. The CDR3 reads in full as CASSGTGGNTIYF.

In this sample, this clone turned up many times. Coverage ceases 3 residues before the CDR3 finishes, and the germline J gene fills in the end. V gene TRBV19 combines with J gene TRBJ2-1; TRBD1 agrees at 7 bases. The junction had 11 bases not matched to a gene; V was cut back by 4 bases and J by 8 bases. CDR3 size: 15 residues. CDR1 is LNHDA and CDR2 is SQIVND in the germline V gene (reference sequence). CDR3 DNA (partial): TGTGCCAGTAGTACGCGACAGGGAATACTCGATGAG. Its protein product is CASSTRQGILDE. The whole CDR3 is CASSTRQGILDEQFF.

This clone showed up many times. Incomplete CDR3 DNA: TGTGCCAGTACCTACTTTCCGGGACAGCTAAACACTGAA. This gives the protein CASTYFPGQLNTE. The CDR3 as a whole reads CASTYFPGQLNTEAFF. V usage is TRBV19 and J usage is TRBJ1-1; TRBD1 aligns across 7 bases. The DNA ends 3 residues before the CDR3 does, and the rest of the CDR3 is filled in from the germline J gene. The CDR3 extends over 16 amino acids. After removal of 7 bases from V and 2 bases from J, the junction contained 13 bases not matched to a gene. The germline V gene has CDR1 LNHDA and CDR2 SQIVND (reference sequence).